A single sample gave rise to the 14 T cell receptor beta chains below, sequenced in a study of PD-1 blockade in classical Hodgkin lymphoma. Generated by immunoSEQ multiplex PCR, the TCRdb table keeps only in-frame clones and is missing some. The sample includes around 19,000 clones, approximately 80% seen only once; the top ten take around 7.2%. Time point indicated: cycle 4 day 1 (C4D1), after about 6 weeks of nivolumab. Each patient's relapse followed autologous stem cell transplantation, and brentuximab vedotin exposure varied. This material consisted of peripheral blood mononuclear cells (PBMCs), taken before the fourth cycle of nivolumab. Every receptor here comes from a human donor with classical Hodgkin lymphoma.

The genes are TRBV5-6 and TRBJ1-1; D might be TRBD1 (6 bases). With 8 bases removed from V and 3 bases from J, the gap between germline ends came to 11 bases. Germline lookup yields CDR1 SGHDT and CDR2 YYEEEE. This CDR3 contains 12 residues. CDR3 sequence (DNA): TGTGCCAGTCGAAGGGGGTACACTGAAGCTTTCTTT. Translating gives CASRRGYTEAFF.

The gene calls are TRBV6-6 and TRBJ2-2, with D uncertain. CDR3 length: 13 residues. Trimming removed 5 bases from V and 0 bases from J, with 4 bases in between. From germline, CDR1 is MNHNY and CDR2 SVGAGI (reference sequence). The DNA for the CDR3 is TGTGCCAGCAGTAGCTCGAACACCGGGGAGCTGTTTTTT. As protein: CASSSSNTGELFF.

The chain employs TRBV5-1 and TRBJ2-4; 10 nucleotides line up with TRBD2. Trimming at V came to 1 base and at J to 5 bases, leaving 12 bases not matched to a gene. The germline gives CDR1 SGHRS, CDR2 YFSETQ. The CDR3 totals 18 residues. CDR3 DNA: TGCGCCAGCAGCTTGTGGGGGCTAGCGGGAGTCGGGGAAAACATTCAGTACTTC. This sequence encodes CASSLWGLAGVGENIQYF.

The gene calls are TRBV21-1 and TRBJ1-6; TRBD1, the D gene given by the table, was not confirmed from the DNA. TRBV21-1 corresponds to a pseudogene. The CDR3 consists of 16 residues. The CDR3 region has the DNA TGTGCCAGCAGCAAGGGACCCGGGCAGGGGGGTTCACCCCTCCACTTT. It yields the protein CASSKGPGQGGSPLHF.

About this clone itself: A much larger clonotype is one base distant, so this may be a read error. This sequence joins TRBV7-6 and TRBJ2-3; 8 bases agree with TRBD1. The J segment lost 0 bases and the V segment lost 0 bases, leaving 8 bases of the junction unmatched. CDR1 is SGHVS and CDR2 is FNYEAQ in the germline V gene. This CDR3 contains 18 residues. CDR3 DNA sequence: TGTGCCAGCAGCTTAGCGTGGGAGACAGGGGATAGCACAGATACGCAGTATTTT. This translates into CASSLAWETGDSTDTQYF.

J is TRBJ2-1 and V is TRBV7-8, with 7 positions matching TRBD2. This CDR3 has 18 amino acids. Per the germline V gene, CDR1 is SGHVS and CDR2 is FQNEAQ. After removal of 1 base from V and 4 bases from J, the junction contained 13 bases not matched to a gene. The CDR3 coding sequence is TGTGCCAGCAGCTTAGTCTCTAGCGGAATCTCCCCATACAATGAGCAGTTCTTC. Amino acid sequence: CASSLVSSGISPYNEQFF. Variable domain in full (rest from reference TRBV7-8 and TRBJ2-1): GAGVSQSPRYKVAKRGQDVALRCDPISGHVSLFWYQQALGQGPEFLTYFQNEAQLDKSGLPSDRFFAERPEGSVSTLKIQRTQQEDSAVYLCASSLVSSGISPYNEQFFGPGTRLTVL.

J is TRBJ1-2 and V is TRBV10-3, with D perhaps TRBD1 (6 bases). The CDR3 loop spans 14 amino acids. Germline V gives CDR1 ENHRY, CDR2 SYGVKD. This CDR3 reads CAYTESGVDYGYTF. Written as DNA, the CDR3 is TGTGCTTACACCGAATCAGGGGTCGACTATGGCTACACCTTC.

CDR3 residues: CAWSPRFPSTDTQYF. CDR3 nucleotide sequence: TGTGCCTGGAGCCCTCGGTTCCCTAGCACAGATACGCAGTATTTT. The chain joins TRBV30 to TRBJ2-3; D uncertain. This CDR3 has 15 amino acids. V dropped 3 bases and J dropped 0 bases, with 13 bases sitting between them. Germline V gives CDR1 GTSNPN, CDR2 SVGIG (reference sequence).

The chain has TRBV14 and TRBJ1-3, with D perhaps matching TRBD1 (6 bases). This CDR3 spans 21 amino acids. Between the trimmed V and J ends, which lost 1 base and 3 bases, there was a span of 28 bases. Germline V gives CDR1 SGHDN, CDR2 FVKESK. CDR3 residues: CASSQGESYREVYRYGNTIYF. DNA of the CDR3: TGTGCCAGCAGCCAAGGCGAGTCCTACAGGGAGGTTTATCGATATGGAAACACCATATATTTT.

The chain links TRBV5-1 to TRBJ2-5; 9 nucleotides align to TRBD1. The CDR3 totals 14 residues. V lost 9 bases, J lost 2 bases, and 8 bases stayed unmatched. Germline V lookup: CDR1 SGHRS, CDR2 YFSETQ. CDR3 nucleotide sequence: TGCGCCACCTCAATACAGGGGGCGCAAGAGACCCAGTACTTC. Its translation: CATSIQGAQETQYF.

The rearrangement uses TRBV10-3 and TRBJ2-5; TRBD2 agrees at 12 bases. With 4 bases clipped from V and 1 base from J, the junction kept 4 bases outside the gene matches. The CDR3 runs 16 residues. The germline CDR1 and CDR2 sequences are ENHRY and SYGVKD. CDR3 DNA sequence: TGTGCCATCAGTGCGACTAGCGGGGGTCGCCAAGAGACCCAGTACTTC. Its protein product is CAISATSGGRQETQYF.

The rearrangement uses TRBV4-1 and TRBJ2-2; the D gene is possibly TRBD1 (6 bases). Germline V lookup: CDR1 MGHRA, CDR2 YSYEKL. The CDR3 is 14 amino acids. V was shortened by 4 bases and J by 6 bases, with 12 bases between the two germline ends. The CDR3 region is CASSPTQGPGELFF. DNA of the CDR3: TGCGCCAGCAGCCCGACACAGGGCCCCGGGGAGCTGTTTTTT.

This rearrangement joins TRBV11-2 to TRBJ1-2; possibly TRBD1 for D (5 bases). The V gene's germline CDR1 is SGHAT and CDR2 FQNNGV. The CDR3 length is 14 residues. Trimming cost V 8 bases and J 4 bases, with 17 bases left between them. As DNA, the CDR3 is TGTGCCAGCGCCGAGACAGATGGGTTCTATGGCTACACCTTC. It translates to CASAETDGFYGYTF.

The V gene is TRBV5-4, the J gene TRBJ2-2; 9 bases are a match to TRBD1. Losses at the gene ends were 5 bases for V and 0 bases for J; bases not matched to a gene: 2. Germline V gene data show CDR1 as SGHNT and CDR2 as YYREEE (reference sequence). The CDR3 is made up of 15 amino acids. The CDR3 DNA follows: TGTGCCAGCAGGGGGACAGGGCCGAACACCGGGGAGCTGTTTTTT. Amino acid sequence: CASRGTGPNTGELFF.